This paragraph covers one T cell receptor (beta chain) sequence. The sample is drawn from a study of immune reconstitution after stem cell transplant in scleroderma. MiXCR, run by TCRdb on the RT-PCR reads, gives a single entry per CDR3 protein. The repertoire holds around 5,600 distinct CDR3 sequences, with roughly 8% as singletons. This CDR3 has 11 residues. Per the germline V gene, CDR1 is SGHRS and CDR2 is YFSETQ. V was pared by 0 bases and J by 5 bases, with 2 bases between. Sampling was performed before or after autologous hematopoietic stem cell transplantation (not recorded which). The chain links TRBV5-1 to TRBJ2-5; D gene unclear. This receptor was obtained from a male donor with systemic sclerosis. CDR3 sequence reads: CASSLEETQYF. CDR3 DNA: TGCGCCAGCAGCTTGGAGGAGACCCAGTACTTC.